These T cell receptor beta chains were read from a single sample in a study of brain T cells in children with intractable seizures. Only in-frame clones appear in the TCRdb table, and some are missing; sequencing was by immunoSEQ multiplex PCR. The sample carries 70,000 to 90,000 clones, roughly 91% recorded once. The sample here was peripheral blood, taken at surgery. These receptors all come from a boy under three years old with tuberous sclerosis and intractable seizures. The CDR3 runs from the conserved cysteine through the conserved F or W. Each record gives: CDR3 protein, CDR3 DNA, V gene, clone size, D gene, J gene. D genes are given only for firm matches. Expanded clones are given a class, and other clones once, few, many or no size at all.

CAISESYSGGVHEQFF TGTGCCATCAGTGAGTCGTATTCGGGTGGGGTACATGAGCAGTTCTTC TRBV10-3 once NA TRBJ2-1
CASGTGGVFYYSNQPQHF TGTGCCTCCGGGACAGGGGGTGTTTTTTATTATAGCAATCAGCCCCAGCATTTT TRBV7-2 NA TRBD1 TRBJ1-5
CASSESTLYSGPYEQYF TGCGCCAGCAGTGAGTCGACTCTATACAGCGGCCCCTACGAGCAGTACTTC TRBV10-1 NA NA TRBJ2-7
CASSPSGSAYNEQFF TGTGCCAGCAGCCCAAGCGGGAGTGCCTACAATGAGCAGTTCTTC TRBV28 NA TRBD2 TRBJ2-1
CASSSGFSDTQYF TGTGCCAGCAGTTCTGGGTTTTCAGATACGCAGTATTTT TRBV12-3/TRBV12-4 NA NA TRBJ2-3
CASSGQAGGFSYEQYF TGTGCCAGCAGTGGCCAAGCGGGGGGATTCTCCTACGAGCAGTACTTC TRBV6-1 NA TRBD2 TRBJ2-7
CASSYSASGSYEQYF TGTGCCAGCAGTTACTCGGCTAGCGGATCCTACGAGCAGTACTTC TRBV6-5 NA TRBD2 TRBJ2-7
CASGGLTYEQYF TGTGCCAGCGGGGGTTTAACCTACGAGCAGTACTTC TRBV2 NA NA TRBJ2-7
CASSLGFGYTF TGCGCCAGCAGCCTAGGATTTGGCTACACCTTC TRBV5-1 once NA TRBJ1-2
CASSYKLLDTQYF TGTGCCAGCAGTTACAAACTCCTGGATACGCAGTATTTT TRBV6-5 NA NA TRBJ2-3
CASSFLAGFSYEQYF TGCGCCAGCAGCTTTCTAGCGGGCTTTTCCTACGAGCAGTACTTC TRBV5-1 NA TRBD2 TRBJ2-7
CASSYSGQDNSPLHF TGTGCCAGCAGTTACTCGGGACAGGATAATTCACCCCTCCACTTT TRBV6-6 NA TRBD1 TRBJ1-6
CSAEKGAGYEQYF TGCAGCGCCGAAAAGGGGGCCGGGTACGAGCAGTACTTC TRBV29-1 once TRBD1 TRBJ2-7
CAWELAGASLGGNIQYF TGTGCCTGGGAACTAGCGGGGGCGTCCCTTGGGGGAAACATTCAGTACTTC TRBV30 NA TRBD2 TRBJ2-4
CSASRGPRTDTQYF TGCAGTGCGAGTAGGGGGCCTCGCACAGATACGCAGTATTTT TRBV20-1 NA TRBD1 TRBJ2-3
CASSYEGLAGGNEQFF TGTGCCAGCAGTTACGAGGGACTAGCGGGAGGGAATGAGCAGTTCTTC TRBV28 NA TRBD2 TRBJ2-1
CASSLFAEQFF TGTGCCAGCAGTTTATTTGCTGAGCAGTTCTTC TRBV12-3/TRBV12-4 once NA TRBJ2-1
CSASSGGEQYF TGCAGTGCTAGCTCCGGAGGCGAGCAGTACTTC TRBV20-1 NA NA TRBJ2-7
CASSPPRVLSQETQYF TGTGCCAGCAGCCCTCCCCGGGTGCTTTCCCAAGAGACCCAGTACTTC TRBV7-9 NA NA TRBJ2-5
CASRQQGSYEQYF TGTGCCAGCAGGCAACAGGGCTCCTACGAGCAGTACTTC TRBV14 once NA TRBJ2-7
CACWISGRMFGIYEQYF TGTGCCTGTTGGATTAGCGGGAGAATGTTTGGTATCTACGAGCAGTACTTC TRBV30 once TRBD2 TRBJ2-7
CASSQGSNQPQHF TGTGCCAGCAGCCAGGGGAGCAATCAGCCCCAGCATTTT TRBV3-1/TRBV3-2 NA NA TRBJ1-5
CASSLGSGGNEQFF TGTGCCAGCAGCTTAGGTTCAGGGGGAAATGAGCAGTTCTTC TRBV11-3 NA TRBD1 TRBJ2-1
CASRHTGTGNDNEQFF TGTGCCAGCAGACATACCGGGACAGGGAACGACAATGAGCAGTTCTTC TRBV28 NA TRBD1 TRBJ2-1
CASSSWTSGYEQYF TGTGCCAGCAGCTCATGGACTAGCGGCTACGAGCAGTACTTC TRBV7-9 NA TRBD2 TRBJ2-7
CATSDLGQANEKLFF TGTGCCACCAGTGATTTGGGACAGGCTAATGAAAAACTGTTTTTT TRBV24-1 few TRBD1 TRBJ1-4
CASSSPEGGRTEAFF TGTGCCAGCAGCTCGCCTGAGGGCGGGAGAACTGAAGCTTTCTTT TRBV13 once NA TRBJ1-1
CASSLGTQFLTDTQYF TGTGCCAGCAGCTTGGGGACACAATTTCTCACAGATACGCAGTATTTT TRBV5-6 once NA TRBJ2-3
CASRPTGNYEQYF TGTGCCAGCCGCCCGACAGGGAACTACGAGCAGTACTTC TRBV2 NA TRBD1 TRBJ2-7
CASSLGDRLSGNTIYF TGTGCCAGCAGCTTAGGGGACAGGCTCTCTGGAAACACCATATATTTT TRBV13 NA TRBD1 TRBJ1-3
CASSLSSPASGGEADTQYF TGTGCCAGCAGCTTAAGTTCCCCGGCTAGCGGGGGGGAGGCAGATACGCAGTATTTT TRBV7-2 NA TRBD2 TRBJ2-3
CAWSGTGVGYGYTF TGTGCCTGGAGTGGGACAGGGGTTGGCTATGGCTACACCTTC TRBV30 NA TRBD1 TRBJ1-2
CASSLGGQFNEKLFF TGTGCCAGCAGCTTAGGGGGACAGTTTAATGAAAAACTGTTTTTT TRBV7-2 NA TRBD1 TRBJ1-4
CASIGQGETQYF TGCGCCAGCATTGGACAGGGCGAGACCCAGTACTTC TRBV5-1 once TRBD1 TRBJ2-5
CASSPLAGTLNYGYTF TGTGCCAGCTCACCGCTTGCCGGGACATTGAACTATGGCTACACCTTC TRBV18 NA NA TRBJ1-2
CASSDGLGYEQYF TGTGCCAGCAGTGACGGGCTCGGATACGAGCAGTACTTC TRBV2 NA NA TRBJ2-7
CASSLEGTSGVETQYF TGTGCCAGCAGCTTAGAAGGGACTAGCGGGGTAGAGACCCAGTACTTC TRBV7-2 NA TRBD2 TRBJ2-5
CASRLGFSGNTIYF TGTGCCTCCAGGTTAGGGTTCTCTGGAAACACCATATATTTT TRBV6-6 once NA TRBJ1-3
CASSSGTPTGELFF TGTGCCAGCAGTTCCGGGACACCCACCGGGGAGCTGTTTTTT TRBV11-1 once NA TRBJ2-2
CAWSPGQGGMKQFF TGTGCCTGGAGTCCGGGACAGGGGGGAATGAAGCAGTTCTTC TRBV30 NA TRBD1 TRBJ2-1